This is a list of T cell receptor beta chains from one sample in a study of blood T cell repertoires in COVID-19. Measured with immunoSEQ multiplex PCR; TCRdb has only the in-frame clones, and not every one. The repertoire holds around 260,000 clones, with 86% as singletons. The sample was peripheral blood. Every receptor here comes from a man aged 18 to 30 with active or convalescent COVID-19. CDR3s include the opening cysteine and the closing phenylalanine or tryptophan. A D gene is named only where the DNA matches it firmly. Where a row states a size, it is once, few, many or the class of an expanded clone; other rows omit it.

clone_size	v_call	j_call	d_call	cdr3_nt	cdr3_aa
few	TRBV19	TRBJ1-2	TRBD1	TGTGCCAGTAGTATTGGAAGACAGGGCCGGGGCTACACCTTC	CASSIGRQGRGYTF
.	TRBV7-2	TRBJ2-7	TRBD1	TGTGCCAGCAGCTCCCGGGACAGGACATACGAGCAGTACTTC	CASSSRDRTYEQYF
few	TRBV7-9	TRBJ1-1	.	TGTGCCAGCAGCTTGGGCTGGAACACTGAAGCTTTCTTT	CASSLGWNTEAFF
.	TRBV6-5	TRBJ1-6	.	TGTGCCAGCAAAGAAACAGGGACGAATTCACCCCTCCACTTT	CASKETGTNSPLHF
.	TRBV28	TRBJ2-7	.	TGTGCCAGCACGGCAGGGGAGCTCGAGCAGTACTTC	CASTAGELEQYF
.	TRBV5-5	TRBJ2-7	.	TGTGCCAGCAGCTTGAGGGGGGGTTACGAGCAGTACTTC	CASSLRGGYEQYF
.	TRBV9	TRBJ2-3	TRBD2	TGTGCCAGCAGCGATGGGGGGAGGGCAGATACGCAGTATTTT	CASSDGGRADTQYF
.	TRBV30	TRBJ2-7	.	TGTGCCTGGAGTGCCGGACAGAGCGTCTCCTACGAGCAGTACTTC	CAWSAGQSVSYEQYF
.	TRBV27	TRBJ2-5	.	TGTGCCAGCAGCTCCCGGGGCCAAAGCGGGGAGACCCAGTACTTC	CASSSRGQSGETQYF
.	TRBV15	TRBJ2-7	.	TGTGCCACCAGCCGCAAACGGACAGCCGGCGAGCAGTACTTC	CATSRKRTAGEQYF
.	TRBV30	TRBJ2-5	.	TGTGCCTGGGACCGGGATTGGCGAGAGACCCAGTACTTC	CAWDRDWRETQYF
.	TRBV6-5	TRBJ1-4	.	TGTGCCAGCAGTTCCGGTGGTCCTAATGAAAAACTGTTTTTT	CASSSGGPNEKLFF
.	TRBV2	TRBJ2-5	TRBD2	TGTGCCAGCTCGGGCGGCGTGGCTAGCGGGCAACGTGGGTACTTC	CASSGGVASGQRGYF
.	TRBV5-5	TRBJ2-5	TRBD2	TGTGCCAGCAGCCCACTAGCGCCCGGGGAGACCCAGTACTTC	CASSPLAPGETQYF
.	TRBV24-1	TRBJ2-7	.	TGTGCCACCAGTGATGCAGGTAGGGAGCAGTACTTC	CATSDAGREQYF
few	TRBV4-2	TRBJ2-2	.	TGTGCCAGCAGCCAAGTTCCCTCGACCGGGGAGCTGTTTTTT	CASSQVPSTGELFF
.	TRBV19	TRBJ2-1	TRBD2	TGTGCCACTAGACTAGCGGGGGATATTGAGCAGTTCTTC	CATRLAGDIEQFF
.	TRBV6-5	TRBJ2-2	.	TGTGCCAGCACGGAGTACACCGGGGAGCTGTTTTTT	CASTEYTGELFF
.	TRBV5-1	TRBJ2-2	TRBD1	TGCGCCAGCAGTAGGGACAGGGTGGCCGGGGAGCTGTTTTTT	CASSRDRVAGELFF
.	TRBV4-2	TRBJ2-3	TRBD2	TGTGCCAGCAGCCAAGATTCGGGACTAGATTCTTCGTCTGGCACAGATACGCAGTATTTT	CASSQDSGLDSSSGTDTQYF
.	TRBV27	TRBJ2-1	TRBD1	TGTGCCAGCAGTTGGAGGACAGGGTGGCTATATGAGCAGTTCTTC	CASSWRTGWLYEQFF
.	TRBV25-1	TRBJ1-1	.	TGTGCCAGCAGTGCTCACTCGAACACTGAAGCTTTCTTT	CASSAHSNTEAFF
once	TRBV6-2/TRBV6-3	TRBJ2-7	TRBD2	TGTGCCAGCAGCAAGGGACTAGCGGGAGGCGAGCAGTACTTC	CASSKGLAGGEQYF
.	TRBV29-1	TRBJ1-2	.	TGCAGCGTCGGGACACTTTATGGCTACACCTTC	CSVGTLYGYTF
.	TRBV30	TRBJ2-1	TRBD2	TGTGCCTGGAGTGTGTGGCGGGAGGGCTCCTACAATGAGCAGTTCTTC	CAWSVWREGSYNEQFF
.	TRBV28	TRBJ1-5	.	TGTGCCAGCAGGCAGGGTTATAGCAATCAGCCCCAGCATTTT	CASRQGYSNQPQHF
once	TRBV27	TRBJ2-7	.	TGTGCCAGCAGTCCATCCGTCATGAGCCTCTACGAGCAGTACTTC	CASSPSVMSLYEQYF
.	TRBV18	TRBJ2-2	TRBD1	TGTGCCAGCTCACAGGGACAGATGAACACCGGGGAGCTGTTTTTT	CASSQGQMNTGELFF
.	TRBV19	TRBJ1-5	.	TGTGCCAGTAGTATAGATCGGGATCAGCCCCAGCATTTT	CASSIDRDQPQHF
.	TRBV4-1	TRBJ2-5	TRBD2	TGCGCCAGCAGCCAAGATCGGCAAAGCGGGGCTCTCGAAGAGACCCAGTACTTC	CASSQDRQSGALEETQYF
few	TRBV7-9	TRBJ2-7	TRBD1	TGTGCCAGCAGCTCAGGGGGTAGGCGGCCCTACGAGCAGTACTTC	CASSSGGRRPYEQYF
.	TRBV4-3	TRBJ2-1	TRBD2	TGCGCCAGCAGCCAAGACTATAAGCGATGGACTAGTATAAATGAGCAGTTCTTC	CASSQDYKRWTSINEQFF
once	TRBV5-1	TRBJ1-1	.	TGCGCCAGCATACAAAACACTGAAGCTTTCTTT	CASIQNTEAFF
few	TRBV5-4	TRBJ2-5	TRBD1	TGTGCCAGCAGCTTTAACAGGGGAGAGACCCAGTACTTC	CASSFNRGETQYF
.	TRBV29-1	TRBJ1-3	.	TGCAGCGCAGCCGGAGCTGGAAACACCATATATTTT	CSAAGAGNTIYF
.	TRBV19	TRBJ2-2	TRBD1	TGTGCCAGCCGGTCGACAGGGAGTCGCTCCGGGGAGCTGTTTTTT	CASRSTGSRSGELFF
.	TRBV7-2	TRBJ1-1	TRBD1	TGTGCCAGCAGCTTGGGGGGACAGGGGGCTTGGACTGAAGCTTTCTTT	CASSLGGQGAWTEAFF
few	TRBV6-4	TRBJ1-3	TRBD1	TGTGCCACCCGACGGATAGGGGGCGCCCGTTCTGGAAACACCATATATTTT	CATRRIGGARSGNTIYF
once	TRBV6-5	TRBJ2-2	.	TGTGCCAGCAGTTTATCAGATGGGGAGCTGTTTTTT	CASSLSDGELFF
once	TRBV9	TRBJ1-2	TRBD1	TGTGCCAGCAGCTTAAAGGACAGGGTCTATAACTATGGCTACACCTTC	CASSLKDRVYNYGYTF
.	TRBV27	TRBJ1-1	TRBD1	TGTGCCAGCCGAAGGGACAGGGGGAACACTGAAGCTTTCTTT	CASRRDRGNTEAFF
.	TRBV27	TRBJ1-5	TRBD1	TGTGCCAGCAGTATACAGGGGACGACTCAGCCCCAGCATTTT	CASSIQGTTQPQHF
.	TRBV7-9	TRBJ1-2	.	TGTGCCAGCAGCGAGAACAGTAACTATGGCTACACCTTC	CASSENSNYGYTF
once	TRBV9	TRBJ2-2	.	TGTGCCAGCAGCGTAGGGAGTGCCGGGGAGCTGTTTTTT	CASSVGSAGELFF
.	TRBV29-1	TRBJ2-1	TRBD1	TGCAGCGCTCGGACAGGGGACTACAATGAGCAGTTCTTC	CSARTGDYNEQFF